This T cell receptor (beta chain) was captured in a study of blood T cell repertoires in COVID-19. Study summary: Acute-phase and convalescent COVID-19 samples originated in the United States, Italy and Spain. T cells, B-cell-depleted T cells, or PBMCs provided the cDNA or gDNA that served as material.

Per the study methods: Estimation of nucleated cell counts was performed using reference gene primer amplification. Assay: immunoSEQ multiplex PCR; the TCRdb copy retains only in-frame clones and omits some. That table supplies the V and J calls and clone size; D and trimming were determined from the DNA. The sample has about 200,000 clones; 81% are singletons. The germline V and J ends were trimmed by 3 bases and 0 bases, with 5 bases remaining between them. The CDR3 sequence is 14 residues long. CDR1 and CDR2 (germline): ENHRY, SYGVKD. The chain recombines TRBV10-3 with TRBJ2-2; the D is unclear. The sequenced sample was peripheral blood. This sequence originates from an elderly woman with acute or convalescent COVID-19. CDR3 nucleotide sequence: TGTGCCATCAGTGAACAGTCGAACACCGGGGAGCTGTTTTTT. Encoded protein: CAISEQSNTGELFF.